Given below is one TCR beta chain in context. The repertoire was sequenced with immunoSEQ multiplex PCR; TCRdb's copy has only in-frame clones and lacks some. The sample contains 100,000 to 150,000 clones, approximately 80% of which appear only once. This entry belongs to a study of blood T cell repertoires in COVID-19. For the study at large: Acute and convalescent COVID-19 specimens originated in the United States, Italy and Spain.

CDR1 ENHRY and CDR2 SYGVKD come from the germline V gene. Trimming left V 4 bases short and J 2 bases short, with 14 bases between. The CDR3 extends over 15 amino acids. The sequence came from a man between 40 and 49 years old with active or convalescent COVID-19. Input material: peripheral blood. This chain links TRBV10-3 with TRBJ1-2; D unresolved. CDR3 sequence reads: CAISVQTTPNYGYTF. In nucleotides, the CDR3 is TGTGCCATCAGTGTTCAGACAACCCCCAACTATGGCTACACCTTC.